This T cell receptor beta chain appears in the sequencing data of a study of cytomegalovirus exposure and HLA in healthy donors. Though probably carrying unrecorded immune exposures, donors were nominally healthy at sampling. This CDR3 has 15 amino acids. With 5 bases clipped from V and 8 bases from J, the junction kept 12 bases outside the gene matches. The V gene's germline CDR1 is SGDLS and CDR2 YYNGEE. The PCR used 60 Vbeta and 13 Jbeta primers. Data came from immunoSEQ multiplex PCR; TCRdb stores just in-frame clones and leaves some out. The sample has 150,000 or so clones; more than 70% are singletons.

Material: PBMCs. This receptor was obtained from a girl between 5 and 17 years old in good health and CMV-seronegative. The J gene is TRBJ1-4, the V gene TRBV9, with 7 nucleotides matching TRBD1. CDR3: CASSQTGTGTEKLFF. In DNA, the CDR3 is TGTGCCAGCAGTCAGACAGGGACCGGCACCGAAAAACTGTTTTTT.